This note documents a single TCR beta chain sequence. This specimen belongs to a study of blood T cell repertoires in COVID-19. Overall study: Samples taken during acute and convalescent COVID-19 were collected in the United States, Italy and Spain. Sources were T cells, B-cell-depleted T cells, or PBMCs; the material itself was cDNA or gDNA.

As processed by the authors: Amplified reference gene primers provided the basis for estimating nucleated cell counts. Sequenced by immunoSEQ multiplex PCR; TCRdb stores in-frame clones only, minus some. V, J and clone size reflect that table, while D and trimming were determined from the DNA. The repertoire holds around 63,000 clones, with approximately 80% as singletons. The CDR3 has 14 residues. CDR1 LGHNA and CDR2 YNFKEQ come from the germline V gene. Trimming removed 4 bases at V and 4 bases at J, with 12 bases between. This receptor was taken from an elderly woman with active or convalescent COVID-19. The sequencing input was peripheral blood. The V gene is TRBV4-2, the J gene TRBJ2-3; tentatively, D is TRBD2 (5 bases). In nucleotides, the CDR3 is TGTGCCAGCAGCCGAGGGATTACCGCAGATACGCAGTATTTT. This gives the protein CASSRGITADTQYF.